This is a list of T cell receptor beta chains from one sample in a study of beta chain features in type 1 diabetes. Generated by immunoSEQ multiplex PCR, the TCRdb table keeps only in-frame clones and is missing some. Of 640,000 or so clones in the sample, 10% to 15% were seen once. The material sequenced was naive CD4+ T cells from blood. These receptors all come from a man aged 18 to 30 with type 1 diabetes. CDR3s include the opening cysteine and the closing phenylalanine or tryptophan.

v_call,cdr3_length,j_call,cdr3_aa
TRBV5-1,12,TRBJ2-7,CASSTLNGEQYF
TRBV6-5,13,TRBJ2-1,CASSYGGVNEQFF
TRBV29-1,12,TRBJ1-2,CSDSTSGLGYTF
TRBV28,15,TRBJ1-1,CASSVPGQGNAEAFF
TRBV6-6,15,TRBJ1-1,CASSYTPDRNTEAFF
TRBV28,17,TRBJ2-7,CASSPNWRNGAGPEQYF
TRBV10-3,14,TRBJ1-5,CAISQGLSNQPQHF
TRBV4-1,13,TRBJ1-4,CASSRDRNEKLFF
TRBV6-6,14,TRBJ2-5,CASSYLRGQETQYF
TRBV6-5,15,TRBJ1-1,CASSYQTGGGTEAFF
TRBV30,14,TRBJ2-1,CAWQTGSSYNEQFF
TRBV27,15,TRBJ1-6,CASSSPGQRNSPLHF
TRBV14,13,TRBJ1-5,CASSQDSNQPQHF
TRBV25-1,14,TRBJ1-5,CASSEYLAYQPQHF
TRBV29-1,13,TRBJ1-2,CSVEQPTAMGYTF
TRBV6-1,13,TRBJ2-1,CASTPPGGREQFF
TRBV30,14,TRBJ2-2,CARRHSTNTGELFF
TRBV10-3,15,TRBJ2-7,CAISEAGLASYEQYF
TRBV5-4,15,TRBJ2-3,CASSFGQGVTDTQYF
TRBV25-1,11,TRBJ1-1,CASSRNTEAFF
TRBV5-1,16,TRBJ2-1,CASSFSQGESYNEQFF
TRBV30,12,TRBJ1-3,CAWHGGGNTIYF
TRBV5-1,11,TRBJ2-7,CASKGGYEQYF
TRBV7-9,14,TRBJ1-5,CASSFGGRGQPQHF
TRBV6-1,12,TRBJ2-3,CASSEAPDTQYF
TRBV7-9,14,TRBJ2-7,CASSLGSITGEQYF
TRBV7-2,14,TRBJ2-3,CASSFLGGTDTQYF
TRBV7-3,15,TRBJ2-6,CASSSRESGANVLTF
TRBV6-5,13,TRBJ2-3,CAAGDSGTDTQYF
TRBV2,14,TRBJ2-7,CASSTPGQKYEQYF
TRBV19,15,TRBJ2-1,CASSMVGGIYNEQFF
TRBV5-1,13,TRBJ2-5,CASRGQAQETQYF
TRBV9,13,TRBJ1-5,CASSAAANQPQHF
TRBV23-1,16,TRBJ1-1,CASSQQGDQRNTEAFF
TRBV7-9,12,TRBJ2-1,CASSLEHNEQFF
TRBV5-4,14,TRBJ1-1,CASSPGAMNTEAFF
TRBV7-7,15,TRBJ2-3,CASSRGQGIADTQYF